This T cell receptor (beta chain) came from a study of T cell responses to AZD1222 COVID-19 vaccine. TCRdb's table, derived via immunoSEQ multiplex PCR, lists solely in-frame clones and lacks some. In the table there are roughly 110,000 clones, 90% to 95% of which are singletons. Study-wide findings and caveats: There were repertoire samples only from the period after the peak T cell response. Donors skewed white British and female; clonal diversity was possibly underestimated.

In regard to this clone: What it binds is not known.

V shed 8 bases, J shed 1 base, and the junction held 9 bases outside the gene matches. The CDR3 has 15 residues. The germline CDR1 and CDR2 sequences are LNHDA and SQIVND (reference sequence). The sequence was obtained from an adult who received the AZD1222 COVID-19 vaccine. The chain carries TRBV19 and TRBJ2-5; 8 nucleotides match TRBD1. Sample: peripheral blood, taken 28 days after the second AZD1222 dose. CDR3 coding DNA: TGTGCCAGTTCATGGGACAGGACACTCCAAGAGACCCAGTACTTC. Translation gives CASSWDRTLQETQYF.